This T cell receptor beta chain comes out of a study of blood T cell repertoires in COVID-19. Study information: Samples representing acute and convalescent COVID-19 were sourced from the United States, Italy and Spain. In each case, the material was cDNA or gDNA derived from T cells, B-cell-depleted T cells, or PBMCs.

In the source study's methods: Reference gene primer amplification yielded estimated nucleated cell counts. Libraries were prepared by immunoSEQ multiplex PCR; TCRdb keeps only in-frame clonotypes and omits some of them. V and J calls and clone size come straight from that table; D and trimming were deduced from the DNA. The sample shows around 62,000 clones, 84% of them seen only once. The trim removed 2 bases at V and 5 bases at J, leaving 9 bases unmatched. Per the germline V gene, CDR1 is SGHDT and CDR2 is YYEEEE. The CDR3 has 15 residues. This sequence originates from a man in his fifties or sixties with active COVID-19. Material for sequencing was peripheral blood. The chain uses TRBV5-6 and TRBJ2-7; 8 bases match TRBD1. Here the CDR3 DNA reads TGTGCCAGCAGCTTCGTCGGACAGGGTATTCACGAGCAGTACTTC. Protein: CASSFVGQGIHEQYF. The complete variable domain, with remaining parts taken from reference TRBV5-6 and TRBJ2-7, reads DAGVTQSPTHLIKTRGQQVTLRCSPKSGHDTVSWYQQALGQGPQFIFQYYEEEERQRGNFPDRFSGHQFPNYSSELNVNALLLGDSALYLCASSFVGQGIHEQYFGPGTRLTVT.